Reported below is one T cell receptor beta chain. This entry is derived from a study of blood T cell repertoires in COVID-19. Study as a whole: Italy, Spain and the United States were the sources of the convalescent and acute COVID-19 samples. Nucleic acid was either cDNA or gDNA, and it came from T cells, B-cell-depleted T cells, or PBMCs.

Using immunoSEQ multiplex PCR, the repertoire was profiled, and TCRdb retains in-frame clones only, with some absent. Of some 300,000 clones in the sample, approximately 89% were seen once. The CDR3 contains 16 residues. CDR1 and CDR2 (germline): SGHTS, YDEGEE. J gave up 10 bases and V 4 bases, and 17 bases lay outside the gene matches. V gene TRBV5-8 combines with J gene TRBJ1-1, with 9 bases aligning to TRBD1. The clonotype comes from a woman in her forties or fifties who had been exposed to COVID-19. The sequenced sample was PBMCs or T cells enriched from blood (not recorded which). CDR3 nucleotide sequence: TGTGCCAGCAGCCGTATTAACAGGGGGCGCCTGCCCGGAGCTTTCTTT. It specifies CASSRINRGRLPGAFF.